The clone carrying this T cell receptor (beta chain) occurred a few times. This sample is part of a study of blood T cell repertoires in COVID-19. About the study: T cells, B-cell-depleted T cells, or PBMCs supplied cDNA or gDNA.

Per the authors' pipeline: Using reference gene primer amplification, nucleated cell counts were estimated. Some clones are missing from TCRdb's copy, which holds only in-frame ones; the method was immunoSEQ multiplex PCR. That table gives V, J and clone size, and the DNA gave D and trimming. The data show approximately 300,000 clones, 65% to 85% seen once. Sequencing used peripheral blood. The sequence was obtained from a person between 70 and 80 years old with COVID-19, enrolled during active disease.

The CDR3 DNA sequence: TGCGCCAGCAGCCAAGTGGGAGGGAGGACTAATGAAAAACTGTTTTTT. Protein: CASSQVGGRTNEKLFF. This chain joins TRBV4-1 and TRBJ1-4; no firm D call. With 1 base removed from V and 2 bases from J, the gap between germline ends came to 11 bases. CDR3 length equals 16 residues. Germline V gene lookup returns CDR1 MGHRA and CDR2 YSYEKL.